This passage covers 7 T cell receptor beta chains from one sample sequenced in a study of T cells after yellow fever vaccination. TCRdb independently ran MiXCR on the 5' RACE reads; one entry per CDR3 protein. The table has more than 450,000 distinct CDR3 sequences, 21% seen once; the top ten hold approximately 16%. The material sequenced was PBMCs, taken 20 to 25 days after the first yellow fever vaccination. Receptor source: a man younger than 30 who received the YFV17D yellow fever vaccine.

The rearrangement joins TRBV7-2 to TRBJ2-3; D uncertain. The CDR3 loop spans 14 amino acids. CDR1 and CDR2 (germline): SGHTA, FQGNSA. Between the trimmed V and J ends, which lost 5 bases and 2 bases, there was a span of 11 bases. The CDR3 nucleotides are TGTGCCAGCAGCACCCCAGAATACACAGATACGCAGTATTTT. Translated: CASSTPEYTDTQYF.

The CDR3 DNA sequence: TGTGCCAGCAGCTCAAGTCGAAGGTCAAACAATGAGCAGTTCTTC. Protein sequence: CASSSSRRSNNEQFF. This sequence joins TRBV5-4 and TRBJ2-1; D is ambiguous. Deletions cut 3 bases from V and 5 bases from J, with 15 bases between. The CDR3 is made up of 15 amino acids. Per germline, CDR1 SGHNT and CDR2 YYREEE (reference sequence).

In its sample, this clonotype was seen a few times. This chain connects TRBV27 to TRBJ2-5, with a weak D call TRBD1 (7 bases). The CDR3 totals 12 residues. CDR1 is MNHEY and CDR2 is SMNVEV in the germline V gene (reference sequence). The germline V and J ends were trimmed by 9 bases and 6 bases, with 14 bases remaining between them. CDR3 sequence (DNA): TGTGCCAGTGGACGGAGGGGGCAGACCCAGTACTTC. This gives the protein CASGRRGQTQYF.

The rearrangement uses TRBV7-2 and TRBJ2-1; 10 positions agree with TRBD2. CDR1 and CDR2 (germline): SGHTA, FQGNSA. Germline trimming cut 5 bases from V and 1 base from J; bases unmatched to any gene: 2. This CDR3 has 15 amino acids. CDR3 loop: CASSTSGVSYNEQFF. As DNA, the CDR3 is TGTGCCAGCAGCACTAGCGGGGTTTCCTACAATGAGCAGTTCTTC. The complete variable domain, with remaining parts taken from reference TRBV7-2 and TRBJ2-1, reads GAGVSQSPSNKVTEKGKDVELRCDPISGHTALYWYRQSLGQGLEFLIYFQGNSAPDKSGLPSDRFSAERTGGSVSTLTIQRTQQEDSAVYLCASSTSGVSYNEQFFGPGTRLTVL.

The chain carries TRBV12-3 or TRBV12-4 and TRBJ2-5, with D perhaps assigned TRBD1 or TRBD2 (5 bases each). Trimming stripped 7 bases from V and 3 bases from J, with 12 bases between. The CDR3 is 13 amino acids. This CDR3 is CASTPGTEETQYF. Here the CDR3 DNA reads TGTGCCAGCACCCCCGGGACCGAAGAGACCCAGTACTTC.

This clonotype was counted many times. CDR3 region: CASSQAYKVITGNTIYF. The CDR3 bases are TGCGCCAGCAGCCAAGCCTACAAGGTCATAACTGGAAACACCATATATTTT. The V call is TRBV4-3, the J call TRBJ1-3; D not certain. Germline assignment: CDR1 LGHNA and CDR2 YSLEER. The length of the CDR3 is 17 residues. Trimming shortened V by 1 base and J by 2 bases, and 15 bases separated the two germline ends.

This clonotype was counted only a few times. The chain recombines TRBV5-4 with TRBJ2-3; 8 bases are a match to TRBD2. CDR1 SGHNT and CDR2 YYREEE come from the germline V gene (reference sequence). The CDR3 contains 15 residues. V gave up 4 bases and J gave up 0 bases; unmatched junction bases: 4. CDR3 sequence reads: CASSTGLVSTDTQYF. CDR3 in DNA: TGTGCCAGCAGCACGGGACTAGTTAGCACAGATACGCAGTATTTT.